The 9 T cell receptor beta chains reported below all come from one sample, sequenced in a study of blood T cell repertoires in COVID-19 (dated by TCRdb to about 2020). Libraries were built with the immunoSEQ multiplex PCR assay. What TCRdb holds here is the immuneACCESS table cut down to in-frame rearrangements. Part of the clones is not present; checked against another copy, under half of the missing clones reflect an unresolved V gene, and the others are unexplained. The sample table shows 150,000 to 200,000 clones, and approximately 83% are seen once. About 1.9% of the sample goes to the ten largest clones. Sequenced: peripheral blood. The receptors originated from an elderly woman with acute or convalescent COVID-19.

The chain employs TRBV6-1 and TRBJ2-7; no clear D. The CDR3 spans 15 residues. From germline, CDR1 is MNHNS and CDR2 SASEGT. Trimming cost V 1 base and J 2 bases, with 12 bases left between them. The CDR3 DNA is TGTGCCAGCAGTGAAGGTGCGGCCCGAACCTACGAGCAGTACTTC. Translation: CASSEGAARTYEQYF.

This chain uses TRBV24-1 with TRBJ1-5; weak D call: TRBD1 (6 bases). The CDR3 length is 13 residues. Trimming shortened V by 4 bases and J by 6 bases, and 9 bases separated the two germline ends. Germline V gene sequence: CDR1 KGHDR, CDR2 SFDVKD. CDR3 amino acids: CATSEGGGQPQHF. In DNA, the CDR3 is TGTGCCACCAGTGAAGGGGGGGGTCAGCCCCAGCATTTT.

The V call is TRBV5-5, the J call TRBJ2-7; perhaps TRBD2 as D (5 bases). The germline V and J ends were trimmed by 4 bases and 4 bases, with 15 bases remaining between them. From germline, CDR1 is SGHKS and CDR2 YYEKEE (reference sequence). This CDR3 has 14 residues. The CDR3 DNA reads as TGTGCCAGCAGCCACGGGAATGGCGGTTACGAGCAGTACTTC. This codes for CASSHGNGGYEQYF.

This chain uses TRBV4-3 with TRBJ2-3, with D maybe TRBD1 (5 bases). Deletions cut 0 bases from V and 1 base from J, with 11 bases between. The CDR3 spans 16 residues. Germline V gene lookup returns CDR1 LGHNA and CDR2 YSLEER. Here the CDR3 reads CASSQDLVQGTDTQYF. The CDR3 bases are TGCGCCAGCAGCCAAGATCTGGTACAGGGCACAGATACGCAGTATTTT.

V is TRBV21-1 and J is TRBJ1-6. TRBV21-1 is shown as a pseudogene. The CDR3 consists of 17 residues. CDR3 nucleotides: TGTGCCAGCAGCAAAGAAATATCAGAGGGTGGTAATTCACCCCTCCACTTT. Translating gives CASSKEISEGGNSPLHF.

The rearrangement uses TRBV6-5 and TRBJ1-4, with D maybe TRBD1 (5 bases). Germline lookup yields CDR1 MNHEY and CDR2 SVGAGI. V dropped 4 bases and J dropped 4 bases, with 13 bases sitting between them. This CDR3 spans 15 amino acids. CDR3 loop: CASSSRQLVNEKLFF. The CDR3, as DNA: TGTGCCAGCAGTTCTCGACAGTTAGTTAATGAAAAACTGTTTTTT.

This clone is a singleton in its sample. The V and J genes are TRBV7-9 and TRBJ2-3; no clear D gene. Germline V gene data show CDR1 as SEHNR and CDR2 as FQNEAQ (reference sequence). V was cut by 1 base and J by 0 bases, with 5 bases left in between. The CDR3 covers 14 residues. CDR3 in DNA: TGTGCCAGCAGCTTAGGGGCGAGCACAGATACGCAGTATTTT. Protein sequence: CASSLGASTDTQYF.

The rearrangement links TRBV27 to TRBJ1-6; D not resolved. The CDR3 has 13 residues. The germline V gene has CDR1 MNHEY and CDR2 SMNVEV (reference sequence). V was shortened by 7 bases and J by 0 bases, with 4 bases between the two germline ends. CDR3 DNA sequence: TGTGCCAGCACTATCTCCTATAATTCACCCCTCCACTTT. Translating gives CASTISYNSPLHF.

The chain has TRBV28 and TRBJ1-1, with 8 bases aligning to TRBD1. There are 15 residues in the CDR3. Germline CDR1 is MDHEN and CDR2 is SYDVKM. J was trimmed by 1 base and V by 6 bases; bases with no gene match: 7. CDR3 loop: CASSLLTGGNTEAFF. DNA of the CDR3: TGTGCCAGCAGCCTACTAACAGGGGGGAACACTGAAGCTTTCTTT.